Listed below are T cell receptor beta chains from one sample, sequenced in a study of T-cell reconstitution after alpha-beta-depleted transplantation in children. MiXCR, applied by TCRdb to the PCR reads, yields one record per CDR3 protein. The table shows approximately 980,000 distinct CDR3 sequences, with about 30% occurring only once. Sequenced material: PBMCs, mostly from graft donor cells, taken 360 days after TCRalphabeta/CD19-depleted stem cell transplant. Every receptor here comes from a boy younger than two who had a stem cell transplant for SCID, so the T cells may come from the graft donor. Both conserved end residues are part of each CDR3. A D gene is named only where the DNA matches it firmly. Only some rows state a clone size, as once, few, many or a class for expanded clones.

j_gene	d_gene	v_gene	abundance	CDR3nt	CDR3aa
TRBJ1-6	NA	TRBV20-1	NA	TGCAGTGCCACCGGGCAGGGATCACCCCTCCACTTT	CSATGQGSPLHF
TRBJ1-1	NA	TRBV12-3/TRBV12-4	NA	TGTGCCAGCAGTCCACCAACGACAGGTCCCCAAGCTGAAGCTTTCTTT	CASSPPTTGPQAEAFF
TRBJ1-3	TRBD1	TRBV30	NA	TGTGCCTGGAGGGGACAGGGGCCCCTCCGCTCTGGAAACACCATATATTTT	CAWRGQGPLRSGNTIYF
TRBJ2-3	NA	TRBV20-1	NA	TGCAGTGCTGGGACCCCCACCCCAGATACGCAGTATTTT	CSAGTPTPDTQYF
TRBJ2-1	TRBD2	TRBV10-3	few	TGTGCCATCAGTGAGAGTAGCGGGGGCCACTACAATGAGCAGTTCTTC	CAISESSGGHYNEQFF
TRBJ2-1	NA	TRBV7-8	NA	TGTGCCAGCAGGGTGGGATTAGGGATCAATGAGCAGTTCTTC	CASRVGLGINEQFF
TRBJ1-1	NA	TRBV12-3/TRBV12-4	many	TGTGCCAGCAGTTTACGACAGGCCACTGAAGCTTTCTTT	CASSLRQATEAFF
TRBJ2-1	TRBD2	TRBV7-3	NA	TGTGCCAGCAGCTCGAGCGGGGGGCTCCCCAATGAGCAGTTCTTC	CASSSSGGLPNEQFF
TRBJ2-7	NA	TRBV7-2	NA	TGTGCCAGCAGCCCCCACACGGCCCCTGGCGAGCAGTACTTC	CASSPHTAPGEQYF
TRBJ2-7	TRBD2	TRBV12-3/TRBV12-4	few	TGTGCCAGCACCCGGGGGACTAGCGACGAGCAGTACTTC	CASTRGTSDEQYF
TRBJ2-7	NA	TRBV5-6	few	TGTGCCAGCAGCCCTGGGGCCCCCCTCGGACGTATCCGGGGCGAGCAGTACTTC	CASSPGAPLGRIRGEQYF
TRBJ2-5	TRBD1	TRBV20-1	few	TGCAGTGCTAGTGGGCAGGGGGCCCAAGAGACCCAGTACTTC	CSASGQGAQETQYF
TRBJ2-7	NA	TRBV4-1	NA	TGCGCCAGCAGCCAATTCGACGGTACCTACGAGCAGTACTTC	CASSQFDGTYEQYF
TRBJ2-3	NA	TRBV7-6	NA	TGTGCCAGCAGCTTAGCGGCTAATAGGGAGCCGCAGTATTTT	CASSLAANREPQYF
TRBJ1-1	NA	TRBV5-1	many	TGCGCCAGCAGCCGGACAGTCATGAACACTGAAGCTTTCTTT	CASSRTVMNTEAFF
TRBJ2-1	NA	TRBV9	few	TGTGCCAGCAGCAACCCCCCTTCAACTAATGAGCAGTTCTTC	CASSNPPSTNEQFF
TRBJ2-3	TRBD2	TRBV20-1	NA	TGCAGTGCTAGAGCGGCTAGCGGGGTGACAGATACGCAGTATTTT	CSARAASGVTDTQYF
TRBJ2-1	NA	TRBV2	few	TGTGCCAGCGGGGGGAGGTCTACCCCTTCCTACAATGAGCAGTTCTTC	CASGGRSTPSYNEQFF
TRBJ2-3	TRBD2	TRBV6-1	NA	TGTGCCAGCAGCCAACTAGCGGAGAGCACAGATACGCAGTATTTT	CASSQLAESTDTQYF
TRBJ2-5	NA	TRBV2	few	TGTGCCAGCAGTGCCCAGGGAGGCCAAGAGACCCAGTACTTC	CASSAQGGQETQYF
TRBJ2-5	NA	TRBV9	few	TGTGCCAGCAGCGTAGGGGGGGGGCCGGAGACCCAGTACTTC	CASSVGGGPETQYF
TRBJ2-1	NA	TRBV10-1	few	TGCGCCAGCAGGGTATACTTAGGGGGGGCCTATGAGCAGTTCTTC	CASRVYLGGAYEQFF
TRBJ2-1	NA	TRBV12-3/TRBV12-4	NA	TGTGCCAGCACCTCTGATAAAAATGAGCAGTTCTTC	CASTSDKNEQFF
TRBJ2-1	TRBD2	TRBV3-1	few	TGTGCCAGCAGCGGAGGACTAGCGGGGCGTCTCAATGAGCAGTTCTTC	CASSGGLAGRLNEQFF
TRBJ2-2	TRBD1	TRBV18	many	TGTGCCAGCTCCGGACAGGTTCGAACTGGGGAGCTGTTTTTT	CASSGQVRTGELFF
TRBJ2-5	TRBD2	TRBV20-1	few	TGCAGTGCGCAACTAGCGGGGGCGCAGGAGACCCAGTACTTC	CSAQLAGAQETQYF
TRBJ2-3	NA	TRBV20-1	few	TGCAGTGCTAGGAAGGCAGGGCGCAGCACAGATACGCAGTATTTT	CSARKAGRSTDTQYF
TRBJ2-1	NA	TRBV4-1	NA	TGCGCCAGCAGCCAAAGAGGGGGGGCCGACAGCTCCTACAATGAGCAGTTCTTC	CASSQRGGADSSYNEQFF
TRBJ2-2	TRBD1	TRBV5-1	many	TGCGCCAGCAGCCCAGGGGGCCCGGTCGGGGAGCTGTTTTTT	CASSPGGPVGELFF
TRBJ2-7	TRBD2	TRBV28	few	TGTGCCAGCAGCCCAGGGACTAGCTGGCGTATTGGGCAGTACTTC	CASSPGTSWRIGQYF
TRBJ2-7	TRBD2	TRBV18	few	TGTGCCAGCTCACCCTCGGCAGGGGGACTAGCGGGGACATACGAGCAGTACTTC	CASSPSAGGLAGTYEQYF
TRBJ2-7	NA	TRBV9	many	TGTGCCAGCAGCGTAGCTGCAGAGGGCTACGAGCAGTACTTC	CASSVAAEGYEQYF
TRBJ2-1	TRBD2	TRBV6-5	few	TGTGCCAGCAGTTCAACAGCGGGGGCCGCCGTGTTCTTC	CASSSTAGAAVFF
TRBJ2-7	NA	TRBV3-1	NA	TGTGCCAGCAGCCGCGGACTATCCCCCACCTACGAGCAGTACTTC	CASSRGLSPTYEQYF
TRBJ2-1	NA	TRBV28	NA	TGTGCCAGCAGTTTTAGGGCAGGTGAGCAGTTCTTC	CASSFRAGEQFF
TRBJ1-1	TRBD1	TRBV19	NA	TGTGCCAGTAGATTGACAGGGGAGTGGACTGAAGCTTTCTTT	CASRLTGEWTEAFF